Below are 19 T cell receptor beta chains sequenced from a single sample in a study of control samples from healthy donors and cancer patients. Profiling relied on immunoSEQ multiplex PCR, and the TCRdb table lists in-frame clones only, not all of them. This sample yields roughly 130,000 clones, of which over 75% are seen a single time; about 2.5% belongs to the top ten. Sequencing used blood. The receptors come from a man younger than 35 in good health.

The rearrangement uses TRBV10-3 and TRBJ2-1; D not certain. V lost 2 bases to trimming and J lost 5 bases, with 1 base between them. The CDR3 totals 11 residues. CDR1 ENHRY and CDR2 SYGVKD come from the germline V gene. CDR3 loop: CAISEDNEQFF. For the CDR3, the DNA is TGTGCCATCAGTGAGGACAATGAGCAGTTCTTC.

This chain joins TRBV2 and TRBJ2-5, with 9 bases matching TRBD2. The V segment lost 4 bases and the J segment 1 base; nucleotides outside the gene matches: 4. There are 15 residues in the CDR3. The germline V gene has CDR1 SNHLY and CDR2 FYNNEI. CDR3 in DNA: TGTGCCAGCAGTGTAGCGGGGGCCACCCAAGAGACCCAGTACTTC. It translates to CASSVAGATQETQYF.

This clone has a single count. This chain uses TRBV10-1 with TRBJ2-5; D may be TRBD1 (5 bases). The CDR3 contains 15 residues. Trimming removed 8 bases from V and 2 bases from J, with 18 bases in between. Germline V gene sequence: CDR1 WNHNN, CDR2 SYGVQD (reference sequence). The CDR3 reads CASARQRRRQETQYF. The CDR3, as DNA: TGCGCCAGCGCCAGACAGCGACGAAGACAAGAGACCCAGTACTTC.

The chain employs TRBV5-1 and TRBJ1-3, with TRBD1 matching 8 bases. The germline gives CDR1 SGHRS, CDR2 YFSETQ. The CDR3 has 14 residues. The ends lost 3 bases at V and 2 bases at J; junction bases unmatched: 1. The CDR3 sequence: CASSSTGAGNTIYF. As DNA, the CDR3 is TGCGCCAGCAGCTCGACAGGGGCTGGAAACACCATATATTTT.

The rearrangement links TRBV6-1 to TRBJ1-6, with D unclear. The CDR3 runs to 12 residues. Trimming took off 3 bases at V and 4 bases at J, with 1 base between the two ends. Germline loops: CDR1 MNHNS, CDR2 SASEGT. For the CDR3, the DNA is TGTGCCAGCAGTGATTATAATTCACCCCTCCACTTT. Residues: CASSDYNSPLHF.

The chain combines TRBV9 with TRBJ2-3; D could derive from TRBD1 or TRBD2 (5 bases each). The CDR3 extends over 15 amino acids. Germline V gene sequence: CDR1 SGDLS, CDR2 YYNGEE. V was pared by 3 bases and J by 5 bases, with 16 bases between. Written as DNA, the CDR3 is TGTGCCAGCAGCGAAGGCCTAGCAGGACAAGATACGCAGTATTTT. As protein: CASSEGLAGQDTQYF.

V usage is TRBV7-3 and J usage is TRBJ2-1; D assignment may be TRBD1 or TRBD2 (6 bases each). V lost 5 bases and J 6 bases, leaving 14 bases between the germline ends. The CDR3 consists of 14 residues. Germline V gene sequence: CDR1 SGHTA, CDR2 FQGTGA. The chain's CDR3 is CASSLSGATNEQFF. Here the CDR3 DNA reads TGTGCCAGCAGCCTGTCGGGGGCGACCAATGAGCAGTTCTTC.

This clone was seen just once. The chain joins TRBV6-1 to TRBJ1-6; no firm D call. CDR3 length: 14 residues. The V gene's germline CDR1 is MNHNS and CDR2 SASEGT. The V and J ends lost 0 bases and 9 bases respectively, with 9 bases between them. CDR3 region: CASSEASAISPLHF. DNA for the CDR3: TGTGCCAGCAGTGAAGCGTCGGCAATTTCACCCCTCCACTTT.

The chain combines TRBV30 with TRBJ2-1; 7 bases are a match to TRBD2. The germline gives CDR1 GTSNPN, CDR2 SVGIG (reference sequence). This CDR3 has 15 amino acids. V shed 0 bases and J 2 bases; nucleotides not matched to a gene: 4. The DNA of the CDR3 is TGTGCCTGGAGTGTACGGGGGGACGCCTACAATGAGCAGTTCTTC. This codes for CAWSVRGDAYNEQFF.

A note on this clone: A much larger clone lies one base from this, so it may be a read error. The chain joins TRBV6-4 to TRBJ1-1; maybe TRBD1 (5 bases). CDR3 length: 13 residues. CDR1 and CDR2 (germline): MRHNA, SNTAGT. V gave up 3 bases and J gave up 1 base, with 6 bases separating them. CDR3 in amino acids: CASSEGTNTEAFF. Written as DNA, the CDR3 is TGTGCCAGCAGTGAGGGGACGAACACTGAAGCTTTCTTT.

In DNA form, the CDR3 reads TGCGCCAGCAGCTTGGGGGGGCAAGAGACCCAGTACTTC. Protein product: CASSLGGQETQYF. The rearrangement links TRBV5-1 to TRBJ2-5; D may be TRBD1 or TRBD2 (5 bases each). The CDR3 totals 13 residues. V lost 0 bases and J 2 bases, leaving 5 bases between the germline ends. The germline V gene encodes CDR1 SGHRS and CDR2 YFSETQ.

The chain recombines TRBV6-5 with TRBJ2-3; D ambiguous. The germline CDR1 and CDR2 sequences are MNHEY and SVGAGI. With 0 bases removed from V and 4 bases from J, the gap between germline ends came to 8 bases. The CDR3 length is 14 residues. The CDR3 reads CASSYSSTSDTQYF. The CDR3 DNA sequence: TGTGCCAGCAGTTACTCGTCGACTTCAGATACGCAGTATTTT.

The chain links TRBV6-5 to TRBJ1-1; D is ambiguous. Germline assignment: CDR1 MNHEY and CDR2 SVGAGI. V was pared by 7 bases and J by 4 bases, with 13 bases between. The CDR3 contains 13 residues. In nucleotides, the CDR3 is TGTGCCAGCACCTCGGGCGGCCCCACTGAAGCTTTCTTT. Protein sequence: CASTSGGPTEAFF.

The rearrangement uses TRBV7-9 and TRBJ2-1, with a tentative D call TRBD2 (5 bases). The CDR3 extends over 11 amino acids. Between the trimmed V and J ends, which lost 0 bases and 16 bases, there was a span of 10 bases. CDR1 is SEHNR, CDR2 FQNEAQ, per germline (reference sequence). CDR3 loop: CASSLADFCFF. CDR3 DNA sequence: TGTGCCAGCAGCTTAGCGGACTTTTGCTTCTTC. Drawing the rest from reference TRBV7-9 and TRBJ2-1, the complete variable domain is DTGVSQNPRHKITKRGQNVTFRCDPISEHNRLYWYRQTLGQGPEFLTYFQNEAQLEKSRLLSDRFSAERPKGSFSTLEIQRTEQGDSAMYLCASSLADFCFFGPGTRLTVL.

The genes are TRBV29-1 and TRBJ2-1; perhaps TRBD2 as D (5 bases). CDR1 is SQVTM and CDR2 is ANQGSEA in the germline V gene. The V end was cut by 4 bases, the J end by 0 bases, with 7 bases between. The CDR3 sequence is 13 residues long. CDR3 in amino acids: CSVGGGSYNEQFF. CDR3 sequence (DNA): TGCAGCGTTGGAGGAGGCTCCTACAATGAGCAGTTCTTC.

The rearrangement links TRBV6-5 to TRBJ2-1; the match to TRBD2 covers 12 bases. Germline CDR1 reads MNHEY; CDR2 reads SVGAGI. This CDR3 has 13 amino acids. Trimming at V came to 6 bases and at J to 10 bases, leaving 4 bases not matched to a gene. CDR3 sequence (DNA): TGTGCCAGCAGGACTAGCGGGAGACGCGAGCAGTTCTTC. The encoded protein is CASRTSGRREQFF.

The rearrangement joins TRBV2 to TRBJ2-1; 11 bases line up with TRBD2. J was trimmed by 7 bases and V by 6 bases; bases with no gene match: 8. Germline V gives CDR1 SNHLY, CDR2 FYNNEI. The CDR3 extends over 15 amino acids. DNA for the CDR3: TGTGCCAGCAGGGGCACTAGCGGGAGTATGAATGAGCAGTTCTTC. It encodes CASRGTSGSMNEQFF.

This chain links TRBV15 with TRBJ1-5, with D possibly TRBD1 on 5 matching bases. Per germline, CDR1 LNHNV and CDR2 YYDKDF (reference sequence). This CDR3 has 13 amino acids. With 5 bases removed from V and 4 bases from J, the gap between germline ends came to 9 bases. As DNA, the CDR3 is TGTGCCACCAGCCCCGGGGGGAATCAGCCCCAGCATTTT. It codes for CATSPGGNQPQHF.

This clone was seen just once. This chain uses TRBV6-6 with TRBJ1-5; D remains ambiguous. Trimming stripped 2 bases from V and 2 bases from J, with 7 bases between. Germline lookup yields CDR1 MNHNY and CDR2 SVGAGI (reference sequence). The length of the CDR3 is 14 residues. The CDR3: CASSYAQGNQPQHF. CDR3 in DNA: TGTGCCAGCAGTTACGCGCAGGGCAATCAGCCCCAGCATTTT.